Listed below are T cell receptor beta chains from one sample, sequenced in a study of blood T cell repertoires in COVID-19. The repertoire was sequenced with immunoSEQ multiplex PCR; TCRdb's copy has only in-frame clones and lacks some. This sample has 50,000 to 75,000 clones; more than 85% occur once, and the top ten carry about 4.6%. The specimen sequenced was peripheral blood. These receptors were collected from a man aged 45-65 years with active COVID-19. CDR3s include the opening cysteine and the closing phenylalanine or tryptophan. A D gene is named only where the DNA matches it firmly. Where a row states a size, it is once, few, many or the class of an expanded clone; other rows omit it.

size: -; V: TRBV6-4; D: -; J: TRBJ1-1; DNA: TGTGCCAGCAGTTCGACATTGAACACTGAAGCTTTCTTT; CDR3: CASSSTLNTEAFF
size: once; V: TRBV11-2; D: -; J: TRBJ2-2; DNA: TGTGCCAGCAGCTTAAGTTTTGGGCAGGGAAAACGGGGGGAGCTGTTTTTT; CDR3: CASSLSFGQGKRGELFF
size: -; V: TRBV21-1; D: -; J: TRBJ2-3; DNA: TGTGCCAGCAGCAAAGGAAGTGGGCATGGAAAGCGGGAGTTGTATAGCACAGATACGCAGTATTTT; CDR3: CASSKGSGHGKRELYSTDTQYF
size: -; V: TRBV18; D: TRBD1; J: TRBJ1-1; DNA: TGTGCCAGCTCACTGGACAGGAGCCAATCGGCTTTCTTT; CDR3: CASSLDRSQSAFF
size: -; V: TRBV7-9; D: -; J: TRBJ1-5; DNA: TGTGCCAACTATAGCAATCAGCCCCAGCATTTT; CDR3: CANYSNQPQHF
size: -; V: TRBV4-2; D: TRBD2; J: TRBJ2-1; DNA: TGTGCCAGCAGCCACCTCATAGCGGGGGACTACAATGAGCAGTTCTTC; CDR3: CASSHLIAGDYNEQFF
size: -; V: TRBV6-2/TRBV6-3; D: -; J: TRBJ1-1; DNA: TGTGCCAGCAGTTACGGAGAGATGAACACTGAAGCTTTCTTT; CDR3: CASSYGEMNTEAFF
size: few; V: TRBV4-2; D: -; J: TRBJ2-7; DNA: TGTGCCAGCAGCCAGGCAGTCGTGTCAGGCCTTTACGAGCAGTACTTC; CDR3: CASSQAVVSGLYEQYF
size: -; V: TRBV9; D: TRBD1; J: TRBJ1-1; DNA: TGTGCCAGCAGCTCAGGACAGGGGGGGAATATGAACACTGAAGCTTTCTTT; CDR3: CASSSGQGGNMNTEAFF
size: -; V: TRBV6-5; D: TRBD1; J: TRBJ2-7; DNA: TGTGCCAGCAGTCCGCGACAGGGGGGCCTCTACGAGCAGTACTTC; CDR3: CASSPRQGGLYEQYF
size: -; V: TRBV3-1/TRBV3-2; D: TRBD1; J: TRBJ1-3; DNA: TGTGCCAGCAGCCCCGGGACAGCGAGCTCTGGAAACACCATATATTTT; CDR3: CASSPGTASSGNTIYF
size: -; V: TRBV7-9; D: TRBD1; J: TRBJ1-4; DNA: TGTGCCAGCAGCTTAAGGCCGAGGGACAGGGAGGGTGAAAAACTGTTTTTT; CDR3: CASSLRPRDREGEKLFF
size: -; V: TRBV14; D: TRBD1; J: TRBJ1-6; DNA: TGTGCCAGCAGCTTACAGGGGGGAAATTCACCCCTCCACTTT; CDR3: CASSLQGGNSPLHF
size: -; V: TRBV11-2; D: TRBD1; J: TRBJ1-2; DNA: TGTGCCAGCAGCTTAGACGGGACAGGGGGCTTTGGCTACACCTTC; CDR3: CASSLDGTGGFGYTF
size: -; V: TRBV15; D: -; J: TRBJ1-2; DNA: TGTGCCACCAGCAGAATAACAGTTGGATATGGCTACACCTTC; CDR3: CATSRITVGYGYTF
size: -; V: TRBV2; D: TRBD1; J: TRBJ2-5; DNA: TGTGCCAGCAGGCCCAGAGACAGGGGCCTCCAAGAGACCCAGTACTTC; CDR3: CASRPRDRGLQETQYF
size: -; V: TRBV28; D: -; J: TRBJ1-1; DNA: TGTGCCAGCACCGTGGCGGGTATGAACACTGAAGCTTTCTTT; CDR3: CASTVAGMNTEAFF
size: -; V: TRBV11-2; D: -; J: TRBJ1-5; DNA: TGTGCCAGCAGCTCCGAGATTAAGGGGAGCAATCAGCCCCAGCATTTT; CDR3: CASSSEIKGSNQPQHF
size: -; V: TRBV6-5; D: TRBD1; J: TRBJ2-7; DNA: TGTGCCAGCCGGACAGGGGGGAGCTCCTACGAGCAGTACTTC; CDR3: CASRTGGSSYEQYF
size: -; V: TRBV11-2; D: -; J: TRBJ2-1; DNA: TGTGCCAGCAGCTTAGGAGGTGAGCAGTTCTTC; CDR3: CASSLGGEQFF
size: once; V: TRBV5-4; D: TRBD1; J: TRBJ2-7; DNA: TGTGCCAGCAGTTCGACAGGGAAGGGCGCCTACGAGCAGTACTTC; CDR3: CASSSTGKGAYEQYF
size: -; V: TRBV6-5; D: -; J: TRBJ2-7; DNA: TGTGCCAGCAGTTTGGTCTGGCAGGGAGGCGGCGAGCAGTACTTC; CDR3: CASSLVWQGGGEQYF
size: -; V: TRBV6-5; D: -; J: TRBJ2-7; DNA: TGTGCCACACCTGGACAGAACACCTACGAGCAGTACTTC; CDR3: CATPGQNTYEQYF
size: -; V: TRBV4-2; D: TRBD2; J: TRBJ2-5; DNA: TGTGCCAGCAGCCAGGGGGAACTAGCGGGGGGCCCGCAGACCCAGTACTTC; CDR3: CASSQGELAGGPQTQYF
size: -; V: TRBV6-5; D: TRBD2; J: TRBJ2-7; DNA: TGTGCCAGCAGGACTAGCGGGAACTACGAGCAGTACTTC; CDR3: CASRTSGNYEQYF
size: -; V: TRBV28; D: -; J: TRBJ2-7; DNA: TGTGCCAGCAGTTCCGCTAAAGCGCGGGAGCAGTACTTC; CDR3: CASSSAKAREQYF
size: once; V: TRBV5-5; D: -; J: TRBJ1-1; DNA: TGTGCCAGCAGCACCCTAGAGAACACTGAAGCTTTCTTT; CDR3: CASSTLENTEAFF
size: once; V: TRBV5-8; D: TRBD1; J: TRBJ1-2; DNA: TGTGCCAGCAGCTTTTTGGACAGGGGGTACGGCTACACCTTC; CDR3: CASSFLDRGYGYTF